These 26 T cell receptor beta chains originate from one sample sequenced in a study of shared clonotypes between healthy human individuals. The data were produced by immunoSEQ multiplex PCR, yet TCRdb's version contains in-frame clones alone and is incomplete. The profile shows 1,500,000 or so clones, about 96% of them singletons. The sequencing input was naive CD4+ T cells sorted from blood. As to subset: CD45RA+ positively selected. The receptors were sampled from a man aged 30 to 45 in good health.

This chain connects TRBV4-3 to TRBJ2-2; tentative D call: TRBD2 (6 bases). The V and J ends lost 0 bases and 0 bases respectively, with 8 bases between them. The CDR3 loop spans 16 amino acids. Germline assignment: CDR1 LGHNA and CDR2 YSLEER. As DNA, the CDR3 is TGCGCCAGCAGCCAAGATAGCGGATCGAACACCGGGGAGCTGTTTTTT. This gives the protein CASSQDSGSNTGELFF.

The chain couples TRBV28 to TRBJ2-7; D not certain. V lost 2 bases and J lost 0, with 14 bases in between. Germline V gene lookup returns CDR1 MDHEN and CDR2 SYDVKM. This CDR3 spans 16 amino acids. CDR3 region: CASSLPTRSVSYEQYF. For the CDR3, the DNA is TGTGCCAGCAGTTTACCGACGAGATCCGTCTCCTACGAGCAGTACTTC.

The V call is TRBV9, the J call TRBJ1-2; D possibly corresponds to TRBD1 (5 bases). Trimming took 4 bases from V and 2 from J, leaving 12 bases between them. The CDR3 has 14 residues. CDR1 and CDR2 (germline): SGDLS, YYNGEE. The CDR3 DNA is TGTGCCAGCAGCCGCTCAGGGCTCAACTATGGCTACACCTTC. It yields the protein CASSRSGLNYGYTF.

The gene calls are TRBV28 and TRBJ2-4; D unresolved. The CDR3 is 15 amino acids. Trimming took 3 bases from V and 2 from J, leaving 11 bases between them. Germline V gene data show CDR1 as MDHEN and CDR2 as SYDVKM. The CDR3 loop is CASSLDPRSKNIQYF. CDR3 in DNA: TGTGCCAGCAGTTTGGATCCTCGCTCCAAAAACATTCAGTACTTC. Full variable domain (missing parts from reference TRBV28 and TRBJ2-4): DVKVTQSSRYLVKRTGEKVFLECVQDMDHENMFWYRQDPGLGLRLIYFSYDVKMKEKGDIPEGYSVSREKKERFSLILESASTNQTSMYLCASSLDPRSKNIQYFGAGTRLSVL.

The chain has TRBV29-1 and TRBJ1-2; D gene ambiguous. The V end lost 3 bases, the J end lost 4 bases, and 9 bases lay between the germline ends. The CDR3 consists of 12 residues. From germline, CDR1 is SQVTM and CDR2 ANQGSEA. This CDR3 reads CSVDQGSYGYTF. As DNA, the CDR3 is TGCAGCGTTGATCAAGGCAGCTATGGCTACACCTTC.

V usage is TRBV4-2 and J usage is TRBJ2-1; D gene uncertain. Germline lookup yields CDR1 LGHNA and CDR2 YNFKEQ. There are 15 residues in the CDR3. Trimming pared 0 bases from V and 0 bases from J, leaving 6 bases between. The CDR3, as DNA: TGTGCCAGCAGCCAAGATCCCAGCTCCTACAATGAGCAGTTCTTC. Protein: CASSQDPSSYNEQFF.

The chain combines TRBV28 with TRBJ2-7, with TRBD2 matching over 7 bases. V was pared by 8 bases and J by 3 bases, with 4 bases of the junction left unmatched. Germline loops: CDR1 MDHEN, CDR2 SYDVKM. This CDR3 has 12 amino acids. Here the CDR3 DNA reads TGTGCCAGCGGGAGGGCTGACTACGAGCAGTACTTC. Protein: CASGRADYEQYF.

The genes are TRBV18 and TRBJ1-4; D is undetermined. V was shortened by 5 bases and J by 8 bases, with 12 bases between the two germline ends. This CDR3 contains 13 residues. Per the germline V gene, CDR1 is KGHSH and CDR2 is LQKENI. The CDR3 bases are TGTGCCAGCTCAAAAGGGATTGGGGAAAAACTGTTTTTT. Its protein is CASSKGIGEKLFF.

The chain combines TRBV5-1 with TRBJ2-7, with D hard to call. V lost 4 bases to trimming and J lost 5 bases, with 31 bases between them. Germline assignment: CDR1 SGHRS and CDR2 YFSETQ. The CDR3 runs 19 residues. The CDR3 reads CASSKSMNRMSGTGDEQYF. For the CDR3, the DNA is TGCGCCAGCAGCAAATCAATGAATCGCATGTCCGGCACCGGTGACGAGCAGTACTTC.

The chain combines TRBV5-1 with TRBJ2-1; D might be TRBD2 (5 bases). This CDR3 is 13 amino acids long. V shed 8 bases and J shed 1 base, with 10 bases lying between them. From germline, CDR1 is SGHRS and CDR2 YFSETQ. For the CDR3, the DNA is TGCGCCAGTGGAAGCGGTTCCTACAATGAGCAGTTCTTC. Its translation: CASGSGSYNEQFF.

This clone has a single count. The CDR3 nucleotides read TGTGCCAGCAGCGCAGAACTAATAAAACTGTTTTTT. Its protein is CASSAELIKLFF. The V call is TRBV28, the J call TRBJ1-4; D call uncertain. Germline V gives CDR1 MDHEN, CDR2 SYDVKM. CDR3 length: 12 residues. V was cut by 6 bases and J by 10 bases, with 12 bases left in between.

This chain joins TRBV2 and TRBJ2-1; the D is unclear. The CDR3 length is 14 residues. The V end was cut by 6 bases, the J end by 6 bases, with 15 bases between. The germline CDR1 and CDR2 sequences are SNHLY and FYNNEI. CDR3: CASRGTASVNEQFF. CDR3 nucleotides: TGTGCCAGCAGGGGAACTGCTTCGGTCAATGAGCAGTTCTTC.

The chain carries TRBV5-1 and TRBJ2-1, with 8 positions matching TRBD2. Germline-derived CDR1 and CDR2 are SGHRS and YFSETQ. Losses at the gene ends were 4 bases for V and 3 bases for J; bases not matched to a gene: 9. The CDR3 runs 16 residues. In DNA, the CDR3 is TGCGCCAGCAGCCATGGGAGCGGGAGCATCTACAATGAGCAGTTCTTC. This sequence encodes CASSHGSGSIYNEQFF.

This chain connects TRBV27 to TRBJ2-3; possibly TRBD2 for D (6 bases). The CDR3 length is 18 residues. CDR1 and CDR2 (germline): MNHEY, SMNVEV (reference sequence). Trimming left V 3 bases short and J 2 bases short, with 21 bases between. CDR3 nucleotides: TGTGCCAGCAGTTTTAAGCCCCCGGACTACCAATCCACAGATACGCAGTATTTT. The encoded protein is CASSFKPPDYQSTDTQYF.

The chain carries TRBV19 and TRBJ2-7; a weak D match, TRBD2 (5 bases). Germline V lookup: CDR1 LNHDA, CDR2 SQIVND (reference sequence). Trimming cost V 3 bases and J 4 bases, with 16 bases left between them. The CDR3 extends over 15 amino acids. The CDR3 nucleotides are TGTGCCAGTAGTATGAGGGCAGGAGGCGGATACGAGCAGTACTTC. Protein product: CASSMRAGGGYEQYF.

V usage is TRBV9 and J usage is TRBJ1-1; D is unclear. The V gene lost 0 bases and the J gene lost 4 bases, with 16 bases spanning the gap. The germline V gene has CDR1 SGDLS and CDR2 YYNGEE. There are 16 residues in the CDR3. The CDR3 coding sequence is TGTGCCAGCAGCGTAGCGGTAGGCAGCGCCGCCACTGAAGCTTTCTTT. It codes for CASSVAVGSAATEAFF.

This clone was counted once. The chain couples TRBV10-1 to TRBJ2-7; D remains ambiguous. The V gene lost 3 bases and the J gene lost 3 bases, with 6 bases spanning the gap. From germline, CDR1 is WNHNN and CDR2 SYGVQD (reference sequence). The CDR3 sequence is 12 residues long. CDR3: CASSDASYEQYF. The CDR3 DNA reads TGCGCCAGCAGTGACGCTAGCTACGAGCAGTACTTC.

The rearrangement links TRBV6-5 to TRBJ2-1; the D gene could be TRBD1 or TRBD2 (5 bases each). V was clipped by 5 bases and J by 4 bases, with 12 bases between them. From germline, CDR1 is MNHEY and CDR2 SVGAGI. The CDR3 loop spans 14 amino acids. The CDR3 loop reads CASSPRDAYNEQFF. In nucleotides, the CDR3 is TGTGCCAGCAGTCCCCGGGACGCTTACAATGAGCAGTTCTTC.

V usage is TRBV6-5 and J usage is TRBJ2-5, with D possibly TRBD2 on 6 matching bases. Per the germline V gene, CDR1 is MNHEY and CDR2 is SVGAGI. The CDR3 totals 15 residues. V lost 3 bases and J 9 bases, leaving 20 bases between the germline ends. The CDR3 sequence is CASSYTSGAGGAQYF. In DNA form, the CDR3 reads TGTGCCAGCAGTTATACTTCGGGCGCCGGGGGAGCCCAGTACTTC.

This chain joins TRBV19 and TRBJ1-1, with a tentative D call TRBD1 (5 bases). Per the germline V gene, CDR1 is LNHDA and CDR2 is SQIVND (reference sequence). CDR3 length: 13 amino acids. V was shortened by 7 bases and J by 5 bases, with 14 bases between the two germline ends. DNA of the CDR3: TGTGCCAGTACGCCGGGGACGGGAACTGAAGCTTTCTTT. Its translation: CASTPGTGTEAFF.

This clone was picked up a small number of times. The chain combines TRBV6-1 with TRBJ2-7; D gene unclear. The V end was cut by 1 base, the J end by 0 bases, with 7 bases between. The CDR3 contains 14 residues. The germline V gene has CDR1 MNHNS and CDR2 SASEGT. CDR3 region: CASSEGDGSYEQYF. The CDR3 nucleotides read TGTGCCAGCAGTGAAGGAGACGGCTCCTACGAGCAGTACTTC.

The rearrangement joins TRBV10-2 to TRBJ1-1; the D gene is possibly TRBD1 (5 bases). The length of the CDR3 is 13 residues. V gave up 0 bases and J gave up 8 bases, with 10 bases separating them. Looked up from germline, CDR1 is WSHSY and CDR2 is SAAADI. The CDR3 DNA reads as TGCGCCAGCAGTGAGTCGTGGGGCTGGGAAGCTTTCTTT. Translation: CASSESWGWEAFF.

The V gene is TRBV5-1, the J gene TRBJ1-4; TRBD1 matches 9 bases. V gave up 0 bases and J gave up 8 bases; unmatched junction bases: 5. Germline V lookup: CDR1 SGHRS, CDR2 YFSETQ. The CDR3 runs 15 residues. CDR3 in amino acids: CASSLVGTGNEKLFF. DNA for the CDR3: TGCGCCAGCAGCTTGGTAGGGACAGGGAACGAAAAACTGTTTTTT.

The rearrangement uses TRBV18 and TRBJ2-7; 10 bases line up with TRBD1. Per germline, CDR1 KGHSH and CDR2 LQKENI. The CDR3 consists of 21 residues. After removal of 0 bases from V and 3 bases from J, the junction contained 20 bases not matched to a gene. CDR3 bases: TGTGCCAGCTCACCACCAATGGGACAGGGGACCGATTTAGCATCACTCTACGAGCAGTACTTC. Protein product: CASSPPMGQGTDLASLYEQYF.

The chain recombines TRBV7-2 with TRBJ2-5; possible D gene TRBD2, 5 bases. The CDR3 sequence is 14 residues long. V dropped 5 bases and J dropped 4 bases, with 14 bases sitting between them. In germline, CDR1 is SGHTA, CDR2 FQGNSA. CDR3 nucleotides: TGTGCCAGCAGCGAACTCGGGATTAGAGAGACCCAGTACTTC. Translated: CASSELGIRETQYF.

This rearrangement joins TRBV18 to TRBJ2-1; either TRBD1 or TRBD2 may supply D (6 bases each). The CDR3 consists of 16 residues. Germline V gives CDR1 KGHSH, CDR2 LQKENI. Trimming removed 3 bases at V and 7 bases at J, with 19 bases between. The CDR3 reads CASSPTRMEGGNEQFF. The CDR3 DNA reads TGTGCCAGCTCACCGACTAGAATGGAAGGGGGTAATGAGCAGTTCTTC.